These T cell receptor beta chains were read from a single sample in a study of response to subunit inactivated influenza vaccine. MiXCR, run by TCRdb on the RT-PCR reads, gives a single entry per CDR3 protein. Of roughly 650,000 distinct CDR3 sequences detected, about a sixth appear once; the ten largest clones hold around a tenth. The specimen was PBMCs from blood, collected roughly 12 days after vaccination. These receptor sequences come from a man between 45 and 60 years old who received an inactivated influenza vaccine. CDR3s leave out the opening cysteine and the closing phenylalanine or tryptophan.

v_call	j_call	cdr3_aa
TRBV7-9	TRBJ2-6	ASSITGGAGANVLT
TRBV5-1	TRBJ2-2	ASSIDRNTGELF
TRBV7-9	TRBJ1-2	ASNQGGFGGYT
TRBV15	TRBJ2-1	ATSDGFYNEQF
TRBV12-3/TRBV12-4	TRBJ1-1	ASSLPGAANTEAF
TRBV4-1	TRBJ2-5	ASSQDQGTPKETQY
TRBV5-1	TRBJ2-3	ASSSSYLAGGLADTQY
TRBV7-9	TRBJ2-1	ASRRSGTSDYNEQF
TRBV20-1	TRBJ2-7	SARSGRNYEQY
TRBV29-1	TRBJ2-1	SVETGSSYNEQF
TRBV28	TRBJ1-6	ASSLSQGGNSPLH
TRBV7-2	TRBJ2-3	ASSSGTTDTQY
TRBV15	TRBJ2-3	ATSKGGVTDTQY
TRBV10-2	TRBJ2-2	ASRDVGSGELF
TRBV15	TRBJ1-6	ATSRQATVDSPLH
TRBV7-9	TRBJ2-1	ASSLGQRFYNEQF
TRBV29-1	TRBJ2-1	SAQPGTNNEQF
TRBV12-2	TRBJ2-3	ASRLRRPFCTDTQY
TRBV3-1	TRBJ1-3	ASSHGTTGNTIY
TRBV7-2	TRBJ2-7	ASSLEGAPLYEQY
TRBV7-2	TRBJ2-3	ASSLAGTRSTDTQY
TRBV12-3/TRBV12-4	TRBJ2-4	ASSSTSRFH
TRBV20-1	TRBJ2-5	SACQGWGGTLETQY
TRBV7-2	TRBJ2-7	ASSADTSYEQY
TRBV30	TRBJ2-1	AWRGTSGRLDEQF
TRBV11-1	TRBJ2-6	ASSHSGRLPSGANVLT
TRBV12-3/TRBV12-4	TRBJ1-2	ASSPKSWGGYT
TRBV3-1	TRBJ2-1	ASSQEMTGASYNEQF
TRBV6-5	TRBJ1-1	ASSYGGALRTEAF
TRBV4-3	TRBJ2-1	ASSQDVRSGGYNEQL
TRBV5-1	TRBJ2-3	ASSLVSGRVADTQY
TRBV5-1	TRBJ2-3	ASTLQGPPDTQY
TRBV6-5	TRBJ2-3	ASSYRRTSGGSDTQY
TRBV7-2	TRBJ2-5	ASSFPGTSRETQY
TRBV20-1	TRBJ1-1	SAPIQGTEAF
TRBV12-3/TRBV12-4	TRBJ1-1	ASSLAGGRWTEAF
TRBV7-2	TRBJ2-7	ASSPTGVYEQY
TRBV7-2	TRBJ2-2	ASSLVGTGETGELF
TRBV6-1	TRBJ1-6	ASSQNRGLVGNSPLH
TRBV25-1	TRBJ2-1	ASSEANSLGGV
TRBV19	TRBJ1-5	ASSLIQGAVDQPQH
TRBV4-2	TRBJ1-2	ASSQEGDRNNYGYT
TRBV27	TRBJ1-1	ASSFIGGRIHTEAF
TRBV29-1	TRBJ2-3	SVEDPHGTDTQY
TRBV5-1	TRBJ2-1	ASSLYQGGGNEQF
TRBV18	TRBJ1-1	ASSPPARPRNTEAF
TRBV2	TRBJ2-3	ASSGPGGPGDTQY
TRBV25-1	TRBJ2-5	ATAGETQY
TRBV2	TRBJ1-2	ASRGQRSDGYT
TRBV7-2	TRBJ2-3	ASSLRITYTQY
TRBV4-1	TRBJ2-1	ASSQVDRVTYNEQF
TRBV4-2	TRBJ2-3	ASSPRGKGAKDTQY
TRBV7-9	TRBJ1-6	ASSLSRQGTLH
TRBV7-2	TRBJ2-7	ASSYLTDRKYEQY
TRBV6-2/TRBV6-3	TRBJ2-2	ASSYEAGGPNTGELF
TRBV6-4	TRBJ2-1	ASSQYAPWTSGRGAYNEQF
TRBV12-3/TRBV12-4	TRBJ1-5	ASSSAGQGAHWGNQPQH
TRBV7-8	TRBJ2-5	ASSLGYSQETQY